One and the same sample provided the 7 T cell receptor beta chains below, sequenced in a study of blood T cells in healthy people across ages. With a J-beta primer mix and a sample-barcoded 5' primer, a second PCR ran about 7 to 12 cycles. TCRdb itself ran the 5' RACE reads through MiXCR, one entry per CDR3 protein. The data hold some 1.6 million distinct CDR3 sequences, with almost 35% observed a single time. Material for sequencing was blood. These receptors were taken from a woman aged 25-40 years in good health.

The CDR3 spells CASSGSTGGPMNTEAFF. In DNA form, the CDR3 reads TGTGCCAGCAGCGGTTCAACAGGGGGCCCCATGAACACTGAAGCTTTCTTT. V and J are TRBV6-1 and TRBJ1-1; 9 bases are shared with TRBD1. Trimming removed 6 bases from V and 0 bases from J; junction bases left unmatched: 11. The CDR3 consists of 17 residues. Germline values: CDR1 MNHNS, CDR2 SASEGT.

The table lists this clonotype with a few counts. This rearrangement joins TRBV7-9 to TRBJ1-4; D uncertain. The ends were cut back, 2 bases at V and 3 bases at J, with 7 bases in the middle. The length of the CDR3 is 14 residues. The germline V gene has CDR1 SEHNR and CDR2 FQNEAQ (reference sequence). The CDR3 nucleotides read TGTGCCAGCAGCTTAACACGAGCTAATGAAAAACTGTTTTTT. Protein: CASSLTRANEKLFF.

The genes are TRBV6-5 and TRBJ2-7; maybe TRBD1 (6 bases). The CDR3 is made up of 15 amino acids. Trimming removed 3 bases from V and 0 bases from J, with 12 bases in between. Germline values: CDR1 MNHEY, CDR2 SVGAGI. CDR3 amino acids: CASSYSQGPSYEQYF. The CDR3 nucleotides read TGTGCCAGCAGTTATAGCCAGGGGCCCTCCTACGAGCAGTACTTC.

The V and J genes are TRBV27 and TRBJ2-1; D gene unclear. The CDR3 extends over 15 amino acids. Germline V gene sequence: CDR1 MNHEY, CDR2 SMNVEV (reference sequence). V was shortened by 2 bases and J by 2 bases, with 10 bases between the two germline ends. The CDR3 nucleotides read TGTGCCAGCAGTTTAGGGCAGTTCCCCTACAATGAGCAGTTCTTC. The encoded protein is CASSLGQFPYNEQFF.

This clonotype occurred a few times. CDR3 sequence reads: CASSLTGRGGNEQFF. For the CDR3, the DNA is TGTGCCAGCAGCTTGACAGGCCGCGGGGGTAATGAGCAGTTCTTC. The genes are TRBV14 and TRBJ2-1; D possibly corresponds to TRBD2 (7 bases). The CDR3 length is 15 residues. The V and J ends lost 5 bases and 7 bases respectively, with 18 bases between them. Germline loops: CDR1 SGHDN, CDR2 FVKESK. Drawing the rest from reference TRBV14 and TRBJ2-1, the complete variable domain is EAGVTQFPSHSVIEKGQTVTLRCDPISGHDNLYWYRRVMGKEIKFLLHFVKESKQDESGMPNNRFLAERTGGTYSTLKVQPAELEDSGVYFCASSLTGRGGNEQFFGPGTRLTVL.

This clonotype has more than one count but fewer than ten. The CDR3 spells CSARGTLNGGYTF. The CDR3 DNA sequence: TGCAGTGCTAGAGGCACTCTCAACGGTGGCTACACCTTC. The chain combines TRBV20-1 with TRBJ1-2, with D unresolved. CDR1 DFQATT and CDR2 SNEGSKA come from the germline V gene (reference sequence). The CDR3 spans 13 residues. Between the trimmed V and J ends, which lost 1 base and 7 bases, there was a span of 13 bases.

The chain carries TRBV10-3 and TRBJ2-3; 13 positions match TRBD2. The germline V gene encodes CDR1 ENHRY and CDR2 SYGVKD. The CDR3 covers 17 residues. Germline trimming cut 5 bases from V and 2 bases from J; bases unmatched to any gene: 7. CDR3: CAISPKTSGGNTDTQYF. CDR3 sequence (DNA): TGTGCCATCAGTCCCAAGACTAGCGGGGGGAACACAGATACGCAGTATTTT.